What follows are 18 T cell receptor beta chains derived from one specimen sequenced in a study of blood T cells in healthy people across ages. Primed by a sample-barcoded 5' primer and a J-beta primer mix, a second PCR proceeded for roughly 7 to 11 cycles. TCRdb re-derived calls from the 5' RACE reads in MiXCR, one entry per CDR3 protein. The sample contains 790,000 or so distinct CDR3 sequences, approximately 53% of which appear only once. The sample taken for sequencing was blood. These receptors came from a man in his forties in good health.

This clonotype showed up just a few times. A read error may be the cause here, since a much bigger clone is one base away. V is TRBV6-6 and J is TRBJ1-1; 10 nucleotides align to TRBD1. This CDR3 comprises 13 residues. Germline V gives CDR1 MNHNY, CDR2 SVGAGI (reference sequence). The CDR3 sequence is CASSDSGTGEAFF. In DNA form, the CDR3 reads TGTGCCAGCAGTGACTCAGGGACAGGGGAGGCTTTCTTT.

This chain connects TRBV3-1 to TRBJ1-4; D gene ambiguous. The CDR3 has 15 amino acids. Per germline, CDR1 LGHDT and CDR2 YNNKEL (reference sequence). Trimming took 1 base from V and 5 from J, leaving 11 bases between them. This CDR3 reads CASSQGSRVNEKLFF. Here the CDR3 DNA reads TGTGCCAGCAGCCAAGGGTCCAGAGTCAATGAAAAACTGTTTTTT.

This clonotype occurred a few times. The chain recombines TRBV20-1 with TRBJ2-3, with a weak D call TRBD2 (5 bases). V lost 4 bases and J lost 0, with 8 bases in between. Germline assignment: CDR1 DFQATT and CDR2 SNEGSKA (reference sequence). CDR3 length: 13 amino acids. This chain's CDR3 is CSAKAASTDTQYF. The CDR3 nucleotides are TGCAGTGCTAAAGCGGCTAGCACAGATACGCAGTATTTT.

CDR3 sequence (DNA): TGTGCCACCAATCCGGGAGTAAACACAGATACGCAGTATTTT. Its protein is CATNPGVNTDTQYF. This chain connects TRBV24-1 to TRBJ2-3, with a possible D match to TRBD2 (6 bases). Germline V gene lookup returns CDR1 KGHDR and CDR2 SFDVKD. The CDR3 consists of 14 residues. Trimming removed 8 bases from V and 2 bases from J, with 13 bases in between.

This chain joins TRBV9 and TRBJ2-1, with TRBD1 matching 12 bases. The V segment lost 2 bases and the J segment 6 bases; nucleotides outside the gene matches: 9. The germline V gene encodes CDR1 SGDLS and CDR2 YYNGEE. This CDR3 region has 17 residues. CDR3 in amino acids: CASSVNPGQGAGNEQFF. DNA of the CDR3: TGTGCCAGCAGCGTGAACCCGGGACAGGGGGCAGGCAATGAGCAGTTCTTC.

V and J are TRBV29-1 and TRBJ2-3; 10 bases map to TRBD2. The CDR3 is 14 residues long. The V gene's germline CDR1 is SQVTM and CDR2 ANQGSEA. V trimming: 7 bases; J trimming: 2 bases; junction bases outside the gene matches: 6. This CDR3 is CSGRGLATTDTQYF. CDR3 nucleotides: TGCAGCGGCCGGGGACTAGCGACCACAGATACGCAGTATTTT.

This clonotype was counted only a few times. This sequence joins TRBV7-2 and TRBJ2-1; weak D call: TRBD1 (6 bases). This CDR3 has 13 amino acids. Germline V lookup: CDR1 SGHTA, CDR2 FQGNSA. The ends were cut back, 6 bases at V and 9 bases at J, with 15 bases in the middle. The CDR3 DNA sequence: TGTGCCAGCAGTGGCAGGGGTGGGGGTGAGCAGTTCTTC. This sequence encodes CASSGRGGGEQFF.

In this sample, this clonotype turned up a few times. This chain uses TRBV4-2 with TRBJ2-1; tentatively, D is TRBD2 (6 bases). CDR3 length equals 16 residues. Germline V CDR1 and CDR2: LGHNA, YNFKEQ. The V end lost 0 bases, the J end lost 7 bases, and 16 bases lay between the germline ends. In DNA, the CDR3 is TGTGCCAGCAGCCAAGATCTCCGCGGGATGGTGAATGAGCAGTTCTTC. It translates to CASSQDLRGMVNEQFF.

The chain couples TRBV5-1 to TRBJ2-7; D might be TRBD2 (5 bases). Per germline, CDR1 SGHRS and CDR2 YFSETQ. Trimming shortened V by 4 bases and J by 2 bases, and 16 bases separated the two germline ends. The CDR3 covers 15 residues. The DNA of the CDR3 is TGCGCCAGCAGCCCCGGAGGCAGGCCGACCTACGAGCAGTACTTC. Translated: CASSPGGRPTYEQYF.

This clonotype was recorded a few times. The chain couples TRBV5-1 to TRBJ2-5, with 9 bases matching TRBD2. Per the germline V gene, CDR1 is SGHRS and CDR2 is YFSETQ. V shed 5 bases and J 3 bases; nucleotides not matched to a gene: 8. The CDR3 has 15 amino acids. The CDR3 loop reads CASRRAGGDEETQYF. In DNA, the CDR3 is TGCGCCAGCAGACGAGCGGGAGGCGACGAAGAGACCCAGTACTTC. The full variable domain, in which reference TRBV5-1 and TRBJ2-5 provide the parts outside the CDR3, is KAGVTQTPRYLIKTRGQQVTLSCSPISGHRSVSWYQQTPGQGLQFLFEYFSETQRNKGNFPGRFSGRQFSNSRSEMNVSTLELGDSALYLCASRRAGGDEETQYFGPGTRLLVL.

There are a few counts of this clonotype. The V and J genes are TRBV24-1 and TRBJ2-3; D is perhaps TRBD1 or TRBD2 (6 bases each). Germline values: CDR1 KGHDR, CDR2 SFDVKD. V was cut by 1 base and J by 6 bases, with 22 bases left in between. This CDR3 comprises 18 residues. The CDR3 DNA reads TGTGCCACCAGTGATTTATCGGCAGGGGCGGGAAGAGGCGATACGCAGTATTTT. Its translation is CATSDLSAGAGRGDTQYF.

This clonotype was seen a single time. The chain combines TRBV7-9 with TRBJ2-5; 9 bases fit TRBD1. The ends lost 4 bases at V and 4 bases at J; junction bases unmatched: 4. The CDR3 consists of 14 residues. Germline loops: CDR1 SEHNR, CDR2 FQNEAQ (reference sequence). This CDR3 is CASSYDRGVETQYF. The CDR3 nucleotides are TGTGCCAGCAGCTACGACAGGGGGGTAGAGACCCAGTACTTC.

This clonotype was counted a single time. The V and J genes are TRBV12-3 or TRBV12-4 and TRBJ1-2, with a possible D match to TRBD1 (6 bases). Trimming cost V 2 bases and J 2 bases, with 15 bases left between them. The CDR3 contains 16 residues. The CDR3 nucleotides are TGTGCCAGCAGTTTATATGGGGGGCGGGTAAACTATGGCTACACCTTC. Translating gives CASSLYGGRVNYGYTF.

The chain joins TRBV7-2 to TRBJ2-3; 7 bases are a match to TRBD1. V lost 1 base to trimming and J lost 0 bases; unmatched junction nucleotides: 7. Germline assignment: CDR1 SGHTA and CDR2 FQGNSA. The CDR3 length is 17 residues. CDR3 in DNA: TGTGCCAGCAGCTTAGACCGACCGACAGGGAGCACAGATACGCAGTATTTT. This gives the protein CASSLDRPTGSTDTQYF.

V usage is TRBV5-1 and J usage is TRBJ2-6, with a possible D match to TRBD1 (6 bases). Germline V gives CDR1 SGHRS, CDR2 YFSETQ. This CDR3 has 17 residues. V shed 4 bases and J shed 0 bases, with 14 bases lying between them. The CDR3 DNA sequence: TGCGCCAGCAGCCCACGGACAGAGACCTCTGGGGCCAACGTCCTGACTTTC. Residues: CASSPRTETSGANVLTF.

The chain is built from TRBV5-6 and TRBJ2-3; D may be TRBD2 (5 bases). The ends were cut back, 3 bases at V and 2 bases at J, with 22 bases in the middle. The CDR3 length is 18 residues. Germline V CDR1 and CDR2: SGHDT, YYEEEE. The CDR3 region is CASSSYLAERSFTDTQYF. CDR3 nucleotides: TGTGCCAGCAGCTCGTACTTGGCCGAGCGGTCCTTCACAGATACGCAGTATTTT.

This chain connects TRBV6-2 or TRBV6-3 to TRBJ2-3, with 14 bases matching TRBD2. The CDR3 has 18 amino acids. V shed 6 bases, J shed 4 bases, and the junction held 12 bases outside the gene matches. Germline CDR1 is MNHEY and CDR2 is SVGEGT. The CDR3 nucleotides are TGTGCCAGCAGACCGGGACTAGCGGGAGTCGCAAGCCCAGATACGCAGTATTTT. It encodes CASRPGLAGVASPDTQYF.

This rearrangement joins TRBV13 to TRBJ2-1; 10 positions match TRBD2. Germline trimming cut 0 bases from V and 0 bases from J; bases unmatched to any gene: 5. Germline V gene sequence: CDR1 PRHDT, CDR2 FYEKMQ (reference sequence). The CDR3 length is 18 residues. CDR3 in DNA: TGTGCCAGCAGCTTAGGACTAGCGGGGAGGAGCTCCTACAATGAGCAGTTCTTC. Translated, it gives CASSLGLAGRSSYNEQFF.